One and the same sample provided the 3 T cell receptor beta chains below, sequenced in a study of T cells in Graves' hyperthyroidism and ophthalmopathy. TCR beta CDR3 region amplification was performed from RNA transcripts. Carried out on the TCR CDR3, a first-round RT-PCR used the HTBI primer set. MiXCR, run by TCRdb on the multiplex PCR reads, gives a single entry per CDR3 protein. The profile shows fewer than 900,000 distinct CDR3 sequences, 15% to 20% of them singletons. The material sequenced was blood. The receptors here all came from a man aged 18 to 29 with Graves' hyperthyroidism.

This clonotype was observed many times. This rearrangement joins TRBV28 to TRBJ1-5; the D gene is possibly TRBD1 (5 bases). The CDR3 contains 17 residues. Trimming removed 6 bases from V and 2 bases from J, with 20 bases in between. Germline assignment: CDR1 MDHEN and CDR2 SYDVKM. The CDR3 protein is CASRTDRGYFGNQPQHF. CDR3 nucleotides: TGTGCCAGCAGGACAGACCGGGGCTACTTTGGCAATCAGCCCCAGCATTTT.

The CDR3 region is CASSFGTNPAKEQYF. The CDR3 DNA follows: TGTGCCAGCAGCTTTGGGACTAACCCCGCTAAAGAGCAGTACTTC. The genes are TRBV7-2 and TRBJ2-7, with TRBD2 identical over 7 bases. Germline trimming cut 3 bases from V and 7 bases from J; bases unmatched to any gene: 12. Germline CDR1 SGHTA, CDR2 FQGNSA. The CDR3 spans 15 residues.

This clonotype came up once. V usage is TRBV20-1 and J usage is TRBJ2-5; TRBD1 agrees at 7 bases. J gave up 1 base and V 7 bases, and 12 bases lay outside the gene matches. Looked up from germline, CDR1 is DFQATT and CDR2 is SNEGSKA (reference sequence). CDR3 length equals 15 residues. The CDR3 DNA sequence: TGCAGTGTCCCCAATAGGGACAGTACCCAAGAGACCCAGTACTTC. Its translation: CSVPNRDSTQETQYF.